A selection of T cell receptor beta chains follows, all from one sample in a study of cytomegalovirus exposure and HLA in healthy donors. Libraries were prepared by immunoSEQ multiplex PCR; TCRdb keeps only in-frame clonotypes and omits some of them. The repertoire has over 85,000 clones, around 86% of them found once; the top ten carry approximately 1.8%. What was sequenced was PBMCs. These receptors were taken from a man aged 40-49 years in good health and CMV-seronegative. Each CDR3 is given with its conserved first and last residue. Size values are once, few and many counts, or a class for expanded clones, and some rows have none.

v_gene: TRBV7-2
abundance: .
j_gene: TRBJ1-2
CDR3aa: CASSLNRAYGYTF

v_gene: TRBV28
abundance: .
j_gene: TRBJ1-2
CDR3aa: CASSNGVGYTF

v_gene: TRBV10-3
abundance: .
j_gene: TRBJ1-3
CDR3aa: CAINGGLSGNTIYF

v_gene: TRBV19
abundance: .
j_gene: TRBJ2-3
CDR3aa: CASSTDRGRTDTQYF

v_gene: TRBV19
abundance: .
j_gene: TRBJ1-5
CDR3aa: CASSWVGGNQPQHF

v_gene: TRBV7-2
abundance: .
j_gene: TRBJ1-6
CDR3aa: CASSQGVLGDFNSPLHF

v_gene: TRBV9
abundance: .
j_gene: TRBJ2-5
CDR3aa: CASSVGLGPETQYF

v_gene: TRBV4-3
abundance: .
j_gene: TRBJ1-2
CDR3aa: CASSQLSQGNYGYTF

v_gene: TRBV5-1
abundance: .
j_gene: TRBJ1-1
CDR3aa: CASSISQGSAEAFF

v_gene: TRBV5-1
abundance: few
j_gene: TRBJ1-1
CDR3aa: CASSLTGMNTEAFF

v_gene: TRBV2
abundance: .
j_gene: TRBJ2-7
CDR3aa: CASRAVPQYF

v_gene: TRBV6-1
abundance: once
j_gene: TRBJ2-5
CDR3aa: CASSEALGAVETQYF

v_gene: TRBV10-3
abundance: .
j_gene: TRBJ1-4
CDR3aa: CATRDRGPLTNEKLFF

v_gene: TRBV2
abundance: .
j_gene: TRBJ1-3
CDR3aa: CASRYRAGNTIYF

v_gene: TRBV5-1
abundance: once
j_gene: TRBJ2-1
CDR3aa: CASSWNPYEGSYNEQFF

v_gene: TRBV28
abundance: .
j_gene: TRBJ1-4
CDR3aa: CASSLALVGREKLFF

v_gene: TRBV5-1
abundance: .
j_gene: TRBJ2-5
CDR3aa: CASSLGGGFQETQYF

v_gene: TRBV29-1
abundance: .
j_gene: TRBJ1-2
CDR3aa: CSVVFTGQGANYGYTF

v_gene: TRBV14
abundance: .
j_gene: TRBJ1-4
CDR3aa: CASSQARGQEKLFF

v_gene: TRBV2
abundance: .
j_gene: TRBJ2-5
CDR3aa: CASVGGASRETQYF

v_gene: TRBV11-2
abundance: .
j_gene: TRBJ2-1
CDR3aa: CASSPVGGQYNEQFF

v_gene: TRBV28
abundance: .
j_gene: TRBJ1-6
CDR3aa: CASSSPGLGGSPLHF

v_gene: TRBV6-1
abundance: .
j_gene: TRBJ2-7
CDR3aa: CASGRGVSYEQYF

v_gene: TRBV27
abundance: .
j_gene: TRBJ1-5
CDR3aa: CASSSDRATGQPQHF

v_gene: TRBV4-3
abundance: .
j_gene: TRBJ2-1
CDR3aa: CASSQVRGAGYNEQFF

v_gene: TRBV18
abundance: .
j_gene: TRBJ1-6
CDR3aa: CASSLNPGQGNSPLHF

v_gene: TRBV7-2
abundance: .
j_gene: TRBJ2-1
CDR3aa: CASSLSSYNEQFF

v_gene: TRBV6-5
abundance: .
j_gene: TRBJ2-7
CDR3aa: CASSIGETDHWDF

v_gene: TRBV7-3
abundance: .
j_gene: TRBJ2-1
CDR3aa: CASSLAGGYNEQFF

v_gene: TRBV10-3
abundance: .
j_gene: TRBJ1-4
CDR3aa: CAISEPATNEKLFF

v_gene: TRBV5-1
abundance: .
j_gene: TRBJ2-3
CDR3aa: CASSFPGEDTQYF

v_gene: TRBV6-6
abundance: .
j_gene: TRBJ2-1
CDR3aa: CASRPRGGTYNEQFF

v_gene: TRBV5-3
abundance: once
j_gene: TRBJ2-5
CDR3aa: CARSTVEETQYF

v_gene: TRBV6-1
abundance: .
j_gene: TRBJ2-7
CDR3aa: CASSDQVEDEQYF

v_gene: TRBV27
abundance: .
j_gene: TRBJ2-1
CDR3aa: CASSFGWEANEQFF

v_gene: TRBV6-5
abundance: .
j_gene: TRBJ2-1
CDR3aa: CASRAGGYNEQFF

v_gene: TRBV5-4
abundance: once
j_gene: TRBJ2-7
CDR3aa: CASRPETASYEQYF

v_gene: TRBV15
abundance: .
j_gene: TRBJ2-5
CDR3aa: CATSRGDRAGETQYF

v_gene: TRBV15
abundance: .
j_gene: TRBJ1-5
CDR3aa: CATSSQGQRNQPQHF

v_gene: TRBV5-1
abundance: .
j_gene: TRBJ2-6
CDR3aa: CASSGTGNGANVLTF

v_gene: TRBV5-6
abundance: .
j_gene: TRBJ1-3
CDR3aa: CASSRDRVVTGNTIYF

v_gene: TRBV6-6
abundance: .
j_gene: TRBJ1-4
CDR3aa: CASKRGGREKLFF

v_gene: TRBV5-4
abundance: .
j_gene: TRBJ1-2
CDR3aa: CASSLAGTGVLGYTF

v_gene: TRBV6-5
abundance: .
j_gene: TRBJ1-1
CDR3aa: CASRQGAHTEAFF

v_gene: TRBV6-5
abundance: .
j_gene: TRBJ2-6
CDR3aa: CASSYSGLSGANVLTF

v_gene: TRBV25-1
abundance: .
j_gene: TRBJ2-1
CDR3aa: CASGGQGYNEQFF

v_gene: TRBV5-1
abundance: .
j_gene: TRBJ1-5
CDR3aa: CASSLGQGDQPQHF

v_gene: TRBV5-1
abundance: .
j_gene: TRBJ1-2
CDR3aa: CASSLMVRAEGYTF